What follows are 7 T cell receptor beta chains derived from one specimen sequenced in a study of blood T cell repertoires in COVID-19. Data came from immunoSEQ multiplex PCR; TCRdb stores just in-frame clones and leaves some out. The table has around 140,000 clones, more than 75% seen once; the top ten hold roughly 6.6%. Source material: peripheral blood. The receptor set was obtained from an elderly man with acute or convalescent COVID-19.

The chain is built from TRBV2 and TRBJ2-1; no definite D call. The germline V gene encodes CDR1 SNHLY and CDR2 FYNNEI. Trimming shortened V by 3 bases and J by 6 bases, and 9 bases separated the two germline ends. The CDR3 loop spans 13 amino acids. CDR3 protein: CASSDWSSNEQFF. The CDR3 bases are TGTGCCAGCAGTGATTGGTCTAGCAATGAGCAGTTCTTC.

The chain employs TRBV28 and TRBJ1-5; 7 bases fit TRBD1. Germline-derived CDR1 and CDR2 are MDHEN and SYDVKM. With 5 bases clipped from V and 7 bases from J, the junction kept 11 bases outside the gene matches. This CDR3 is built from 15 residues. The CDR3 sequence: CASSRDDRVWQPQHF. The CDR3 bases are TGTGCCAGCAGTCGAGATGACAGGGTCTGGCAGCCCCAGCATTTT.

Concerning this clone itself: The same CDR3 also results from other DNA sequences found in this sample. This chain uses TRBV3-1 (or the pseudogene TRBV3-2) with TRBJ2-1; the match to TRBD2 covers 11 bases. In germline, CDR1 is LGHDT, CDR2 YNNKEL (reference sequence). The trim removed 1 base at V and 4 bases at J, leaving 3 bases unmatched. This CDR3 is built from 16 residues. CDR3 DNA: TGTGCCAGCAGCCAAGGTTTAGCGGGGGGGTACAATGAGCAGTTCTTC. Amino acids: CASSQGLAGGYNEQFF.

This clone is a singleton in its sample. The chain joins TRBV18 to TRBJ1-4; D is perhaps TRBD1 (5 bases). V lost 3 bases and J 5 bases, leaving 10 bases between the germline ends. CDR3 length: 14 residues. Germline CDR1 reads KGHSH; CDR2 reads LQKENI. The CDR3 protein is CASSPGGVNEKLFF. The CDR3 DNA follows: TGTGCCAGCTCACCGGGGGGTGTAAATGAAAAACTGTTTTTT.

The rearrangement joins TRBV7-9 to TRBJ1-2; TRBD1 aligns across 10 bases. The CDR3 runs to 14 residues. Germline V gene lookup returns CDR1 SEHNR and CDR2 FQNEAQ (reference sequence). The ends lost 5 bases at V and 6 bases at J; junction bases unmatched: 6. The CDR3, as DNA: TGTGCCAGCAGCCTCGGGACAGGGGTTAATGGCTACACCTTC. This gives the protein CASSLGTGVNGYTF.

The rearrangement uses TRBV30 and TRBJ1-4, with D maybe TRBD1 (6 bases). Germline loops: CDR1 GTSNPN, CDR2 SVGIG (reference sequence). This CDR3 spans 17 amino acids. V lost 3 bases to trimming and J lost 6 bases, with 23 bases between them. DNA of the CDR3: TGTGCCTGGAGCGAACGACAGGAACAAAGTCGGTATGAAAAACTGTTTTTT. Translated: CAWSERQEQSRYEKLFF.

V usage is TRBV7-2 and J usage is TRBJ2-7; D not resolved. Deletions cut 2 bases from V and 5 bases from J, with 10 bases between. Germline V lookup: CDR1 SGHTA, CDR2 FQGNSA. The CDR3 is 13 residues long. Here the CDR3 DNA reads TGTGCCAGCAGCTTATCCCCGCGCCACGAGCAGTACTTC. Translating gives CASSLSPRHEQYF.